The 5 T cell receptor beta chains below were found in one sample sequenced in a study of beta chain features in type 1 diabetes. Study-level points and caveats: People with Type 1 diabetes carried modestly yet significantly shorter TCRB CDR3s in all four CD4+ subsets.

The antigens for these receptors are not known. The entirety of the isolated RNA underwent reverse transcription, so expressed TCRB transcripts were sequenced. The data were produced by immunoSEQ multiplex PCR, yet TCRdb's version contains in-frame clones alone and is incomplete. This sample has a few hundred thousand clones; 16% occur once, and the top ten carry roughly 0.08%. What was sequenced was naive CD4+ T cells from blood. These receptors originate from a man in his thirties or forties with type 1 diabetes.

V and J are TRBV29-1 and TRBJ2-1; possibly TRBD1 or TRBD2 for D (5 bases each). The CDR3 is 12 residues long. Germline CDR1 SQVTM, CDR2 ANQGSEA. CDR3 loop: CIIRDGYNEQFF. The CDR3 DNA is TGCATCATCCGGGACGGCTACAATGAGCAGTTCTTC.

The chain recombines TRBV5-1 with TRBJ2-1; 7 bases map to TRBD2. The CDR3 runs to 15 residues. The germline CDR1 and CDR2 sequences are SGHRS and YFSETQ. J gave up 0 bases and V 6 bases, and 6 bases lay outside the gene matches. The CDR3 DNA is TGCGCCAGCACCCGGGGGGATCCCTCCTACAATGAGCAGTTCTTC. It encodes CASTRGDPSYNEQFF.

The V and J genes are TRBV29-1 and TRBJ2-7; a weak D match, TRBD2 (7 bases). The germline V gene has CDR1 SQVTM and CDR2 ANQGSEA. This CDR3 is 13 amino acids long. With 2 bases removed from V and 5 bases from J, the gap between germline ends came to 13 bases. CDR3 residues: CSVELGGLDEQYF. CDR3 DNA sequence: TGCAGCGTTGAACTCGGGGGGCTCGACGAGCAGTACTTC.

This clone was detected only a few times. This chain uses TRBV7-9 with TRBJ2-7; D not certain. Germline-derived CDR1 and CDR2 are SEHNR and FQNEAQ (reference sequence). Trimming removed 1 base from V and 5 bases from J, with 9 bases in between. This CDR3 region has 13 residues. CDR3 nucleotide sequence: TGTGCCAGCAGCTTAGTAGGAGCCCACGAGCAGTACTTC. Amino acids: CASSLVGAHEQYF. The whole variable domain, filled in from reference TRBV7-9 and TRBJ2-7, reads DTGVSQNPRHKITKRGQNVTFRCDPISEHNRLYWYRQTLGQGPEFLTYFQNEAQLEKSRLLSDRFSAERPKGSFSTLEIQRTEQGDSAMYLCASSLVGAHEQYFGPGTRLTVT.

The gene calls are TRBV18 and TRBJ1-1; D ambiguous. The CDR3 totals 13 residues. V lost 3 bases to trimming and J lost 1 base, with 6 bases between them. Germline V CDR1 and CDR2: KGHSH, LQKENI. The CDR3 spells CASSPRPNTEAFF. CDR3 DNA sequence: TGTGCCAGCTCACCTAGACCGAACACTGAAGCTTTCTTT.